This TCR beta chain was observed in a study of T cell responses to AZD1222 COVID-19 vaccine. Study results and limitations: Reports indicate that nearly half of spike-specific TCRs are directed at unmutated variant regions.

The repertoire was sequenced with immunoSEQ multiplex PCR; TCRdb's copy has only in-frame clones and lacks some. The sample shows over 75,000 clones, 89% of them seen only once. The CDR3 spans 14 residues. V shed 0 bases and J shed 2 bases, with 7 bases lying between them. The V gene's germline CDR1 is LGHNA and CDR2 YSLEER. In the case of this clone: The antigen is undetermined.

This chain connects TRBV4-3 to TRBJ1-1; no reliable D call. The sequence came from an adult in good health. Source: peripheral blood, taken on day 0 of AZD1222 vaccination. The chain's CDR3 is CASSQDSGNTEAFF. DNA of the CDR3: TGCGCCAGCAGCCAAGATTCAGGAAACACTGAAGCTTTCTTT.